The next 22 T cell receptor beta chains were all read from a single sample in a study of blood T cell repertoires in COVID-19. Measured with immunoSEQ multiplex PCR; TCRdb has only the in-frame clones, and not every one. The data show a few hundred thousand clones, over 75% seen once. Sequences were obtained from PBMCs or T cells enriched from blood (not recorded which). Receptors were obtained from a man aged 40-55 years in a cohort exposed to, infected with or recovered from COVID-19 (not recorded which).

The rearrangement links TRBV19 to TRBJ2-1; 9 bases are a match to TRBD1. The CDR3 spans 13 residues. The germline gives CDR1 LNHDA, CDR2 SQIVND (reference sequence). Germline trimming cut 7 bases from V and 6 bases from J; bases unmatched to any gene: 4. The CDR3 is CASTPTGGNEQFF. The CDR3 nucleotides are TGTGCCAGTACCCCGACAGGGGGCAATGAGCAGTTCTTC.

The chain combines TRBV29-1 with TRBJ2-2; a weak D match, TRBD2 (5 bases). Germline loops: CDR1 SQVTM, CDR2 ANQGSEA. This CDR3 spans 13 amino acids. Trimming removed 4 bases at V and 3 bases at J, with 9 bases between. CDR3 sequence (DNA): TGCAGCGTTGCGGGGAAATACACCGGGGAGCTGTTTTTT. Its translation is CSVAGKYTGELFF.

This clone appeared once. J is TRBJ1-2 and V is TRBV27; 10 bases match TRBD1. Germline CDR1 reads MNHEY; CDR2 reads SMNVEV (reference sequence). The CDR3 contains 15 residues. Trimming removed 5 bases from V and 5 bases from J; junction bases left unmatched: 8. CDR3 amino acids: CASSLTGTGAYGYTF. The CDR3 coding sequence is TGTGCCAGCAGTCTCACCGGGACAGGGGCTTATGGCTACACCTTC.

The chain uses TRBV5-6 and TRBJ2-1, with a possible D match to TRBD2 (5 bases). V was shortened by 0 bases and J by 12 bases, with 10 bases between the two germline ends. CDR1 SGHDT and CDR2 YYEEEE come from the germline V gene. The CDR3 covers 12 residues. CDR3 in amino acids: CASSLAGNWQFF. CDR3 sequence (DNA): TGTGCCAGCAGCTTGGCCGGGAACTGGCAGTTCTTC.

The sample holds one count of this clone. The J gene is TRBJ1-3, the V gene TRBV5-4, with no clear D. Germline CDR1 reads SGHNT; CDR2 reads YYREEE (reference sequence). The CDR3 runs 15 residues. V lost 0 bases to trimming and J lost 3 bases, with 10 bases between them. In DNA form, the CDR3 reads TGTGCCAGCAGCTTGGAGGCAGGTTTTGGAAACACCATATATTTT. It translates to CASSLEAGFGNTIYF. The full variable domain, in which reference TRBV5-4 and TRBJ1-3 provide the parts outside the CDR3, is ETGVTQSPTHLIKTRGQQVTLRCSSQSGHNTVSWYQQALGQGPQFIFQYYREEENGRGNFPPRFSGLQFPNYSSELNVNALELDDSALYLCASSLEAGFGNTIYFGEGSWLTVV.

This chain uses TRBV7-2 with TRBJ1-1, with D unclear. Germline CDR1 SGHTA, CDR2 FQGNSA. The CDR3 extends over 14 amino acids. V was clipped by 7 bases and J by 2 bases, with 14 bases between them. The CDR3 sequence is CASTPGRANTEAFF. DNA for the CDR3: TGTGCCAGCACCCCCGGGCGGGCTAACACTGAAGCTTTCTTT.

The chain carries TRBV19 and TRBJ1-2, with TRBD1 matching over 10 bases. V lost 7 bases, J lost 8 bases, and 10 bases stayed unmatched. The length of the CDR3 is 14 residues. From germline, CDR1 is LNHDA and CDR2 SQIVND (reference sequence). The DNA for the CDR3 is TGTGCCAGTAATCGCCGGGACAGGGGTCGGGGCTACACCTTC. This encodes CASNRRDRGRGYTF.

V gene TRBV19 combines with J gene TRBJ2-2; possibly TRBD1 for D (5 bases). This CDR3 has 13 amino acids. Germline V gene data show CDR1 as LNHDA and CDR2 as SQIVND (reference sequence). V lost 7 bases, J lost 7 bases, and 13 bases lay in between. CDR3: CASKDQGVGELFF. The CDR3 coding sequence is TGTGCCAGTAAAGATCAGGGCGTCGGGGAGCTGTTTTTT.

The chain employs TRBV24-1 and TRBJ2-2; D is ambiguous. The V and J ends lost 0 bases and 1 base respectively, with 5 bases between them. CDR1 is KGHDR and CDR2 is SFDVKD in the germline V gene. The CDR3 runs to 15 residues. This CDR3 is CATSDLQRNTGELFF. The CDR3 region has the DNA TGTGCCACCAGTGATTTGCAGCGGAACACCGGGGAGCTGTTTTTT.

This clone was recorded only once. V and J are TRBV5-1 and TRBJ2-3; 10 nucleotides align to TRBD2. Germline V CDR1 and CDR2: SGHRS, YFSETQ. The CDR3 totals 14 residues. V shed 8 bases and J 1 base; nucleotides not matched to a gene: 4. This CDR3 is CASETSGGTDTQYF. In DNA form, the CDR3 reads TGCGCCAGTGAAACTAGCGGGGGCACAGATACGCAGTATTTT.

The chain uses TRBV27 and TRBJ1-1; D possibly corresponds to TRBD1 (6 bases). The CDR3 covers 14 residues. Germline CDR1 is MNHEY and CDR2 is SMNVEV (reference sequence). V dropped 4 bases and J dropped 4 bases, with 13 bases sitting between them. This CDR3 reads CASSSGGAPTEAFF. The DNA of the CDR3 is TGTGCCAGCAGTTCGGGGGGCGCCCCCACTGAAGCTTTCTTT.

The J gene is TRBJ2-5, the V gene TRBV5-6, with 11 bases identical to TRBD2. Germline V gene data show CDR1 as SGHDT and CDR2 as YYEEEE. With 4 bases clipped from V and 4 bases from J, the junction kept 6 bases outside the gene matches. The CDR3 spans 15 residues. For the CDR3, the DNA is TGTGCCAGCAGCAGGGGACTAGCGGAAGGAGAGACCCAGTACTTC. Amino acid sequence: CASSRGLAEGETQYF.

This sequence joins TRBV10-1 and TRBJ2-5; 8 bases match TRBD1. Germline assignment: CDR1 WNHNN and CDR2 SYGVQD (reference sequence). V lost 5 bases and J lost 5; bases outside the gene matches: 7. The CDR3 is 14 amino acids. CDR3 bases: TGCGCCAGCAGTTCAGGGGGCATAGGGGAGACCCAGTACTTC. This codes for CASSSGGIGETQYF.

The V and J genes are TRBV21-1 and TRBJ1-2. TRBV21-1 is a documented pseudogene. The length of the CDR3 is 15 residues. The CDR3 DNA sequence: TGTGCCAGCAGCAAAATGTCGGAGCCTTTGGATGGCTACACCTTC. Its protein product is CASSKMSEPLDGYTF.

The chain couples TRBV28 to TRBJ2-3; the match to TRBD2 covers 10 bases. The CDR3 is made up of 15 amino acids. Germline CDR1 is MDHEN and CDR2 is SYDVKM. V lost 6 bases to trimming and J lost 4 bases; unmatched junction nucleotides: 7. DNA of the CDR3: TGTGCCAGCAGCACCCGCACTAGCGGGGCAGATACGCAGTATTTT. Residues: CASSTRTSGADTQYF.

This chain uses TRBV11-2 with TRBJ2-7; 12 nucleotides line up with TRBD2. J lost 2 bases, V lost 1 base, and 9 bases had no gene match. The CDR3 has 18 residues. In germline, CDR1 is SGHAT, CDR2 FQNNGV. Here the CDR3 DNA reads TGTGCCAGCAGCTTAGGGCGGACTAGCGGGACAGGGACCTACGAGCAGTACTTC. Its protein is CASSLGRTSGTGTYEQYF.

The rearrangement uses TRBV2 and TRBJ1-3; D might be TRBD1 (6 bases). Per the germline V gene, CDR1 is SNHLY and CDR2 is FYNNEI. This CDR3 contains 15 residues. Trimming left V 6 bases short and J 7 bases short, with 19 bases between. This CDR3 reads CASRVQQGRGNTIYF. As DNA, the CDR3 is TGTGCCAGCAGAGTGCAACAGGGTCGGGGCAACACCATATATTTT. The full variable domain, its missing parts supplied by reference TRBV2 and TRBJ1-3, is EPEVTQTPSHQVTQMGQEVILRCVPISNHLYFYWYRQILGQKVEFLVSFYNNEISEKSEIFDDQFSVERPDGSNFTLKIRSTKLEDSAMYFCASRVQQGRGNTIYFGEGSWLTVV.

A word on this clone: The same CDR3 also results from other DNA sequences found in this sample. The chain carries TRBV11-2 and TRBJ1-3, with D perhaps matching TRBD1 (5 bases). This CDR3 is built from 14 residues. Germline CDR1 is SGHAT and CDR2 is FQNNGV. V shed 6 bases and J shed 2 bases, with 11 bases lying between them. CDR3 sequence reads: CASSLRGAGNTIYF. The CDR3 DNA reads as TGTGCCAGCAGTTTGCGGGGGGCTGGAAACACCATATATTTT.

The chain links TRBV3-1 (or the pseudogene TRBV3-2) to TRBJ2-7; the D gene is possibly TRBD2 (5 bases). CDR1 LGHDT and CDR2 YNNKEL come from the germline V gene (reference sequence). This CDR3 has 16 residues. V lost 1 base, J lost 0 bases, and 13 bases lay in between. DNA of the CDR3: TGTGCCAGCAGCCAAGGAGGAGGTTATAGCTCCTACGAGCAGTACTTC. It is translated as CASSQGGGYSSYEQYF.

This clone has just one count. The V call is TRBV28, the J call TRBJ2-7; TRBD1 agrees at 12 bases. The CDR3 contains 15 residues. Germline-derived CDR1 and CDR2 are MDHEN and SYDVKM. Unmatched junction bases numbered 11, after V lost 7 bases and J lost 7 bases. CDR3 region: CASTGPGQGAWEQYF. CDR3 in DNA: TGTGCCAGCACCGGTCCGGGACAGGGGGCGTGGGAGCAGTACTTC.

This chain joins TRBV3-1 (or the pseudogene TRBV3-2) and TRBJ2-7; TRBD1 matches 7 bases. The V and J ends lost 0 bases and 0 bases, in that order; junction bases with no gene match: 2. The CDR3 covers 15 residues. Germline lookup yields CDR1 LGHDT and CDR2 YNNKEL (reference sequence). The CDR3 spells CASSQDDRASYEQYF. CDR3 coding DNA: TGTGCCAGCAGCCAAGACGACAGGGCCTCCTACGAGCAGTACTTC.

V usage is TRBV7-9 and J usage is TRBJ1-2; 8 nucleotides line up with TRBD1. The CDR3 runs to 16 residues. CDR1 is SEHNR and CDR2 is FQNEAQ in the germline V gene (reference sequence). With 5 bases clipped from V and 4 bases from J, the junction kept 12 bases outside the gene matches. DNA for the CDR3: TGTGCCAGCAGCACCGTTTCAGGGGGCCTCGGCTATGGCTACACCTTC. Its protein is CASSTVSGGLGYGYTF.